The T cell receptor beta chain described here comes from a study of blood T cell repertoires in COVID-19. CDR1 is SGHTA and CDR2 is FQGTGA in the germline V gene. CDR3 length equals 15 residues. The V gene end was trimmed by 4 bases and the J gene end by 8 bases; junction bases not matched to a gene: 6. The assay was immunoSEQ multiplex PCR, and TCRdb's table has in-frame clones only and misses some. Of some 430,000 clones in the sample, about 90% were seen once. The chain employs TRBV7-3 and TRBJ2-1, with 12 bases fitting TRBD2. Sequenced: PBMCs or T cells enriched from blood (not recorded which). The receptor was isolated from a man younger than 35 who had recovered from COVID-19. Here the CDR3 DNA reads TGTGCCAGCAGCTCACTAGCGGGAGGAAGATATGAGCAGTTCTTC. Its translation: CASSSLAGGRYEQFF. The full variable domain, with the rest looked up from reference TRBV7-3 and TRBJ2-1, is GAGVSQTPSNKVTEKGKYVELRCDPISGHTALYWYRQSLGQGPEFLIYFQGTGAADDSGLPNDRFFAVRPEGSVSTLKIQRTERGDSAVYLCASSSLAGGRYEQFFGPGTRLTVL.